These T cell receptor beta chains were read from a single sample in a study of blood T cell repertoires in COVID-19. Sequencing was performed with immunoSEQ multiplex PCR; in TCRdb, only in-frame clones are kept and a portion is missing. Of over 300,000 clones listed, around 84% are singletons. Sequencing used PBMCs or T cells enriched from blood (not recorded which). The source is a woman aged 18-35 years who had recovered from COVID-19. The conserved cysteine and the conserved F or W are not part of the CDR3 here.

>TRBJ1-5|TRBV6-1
ASSDPGQGNQPQH
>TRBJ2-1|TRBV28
ASSFSGTDIEQF
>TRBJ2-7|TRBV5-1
ASSQVAYEQY
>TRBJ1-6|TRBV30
AENQGARSPLH
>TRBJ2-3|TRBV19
ASSASGKTDTQY
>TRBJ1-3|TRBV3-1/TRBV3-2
ASSQALRERQFSGNTIY
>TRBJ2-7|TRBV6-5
ASTTGEPEQY
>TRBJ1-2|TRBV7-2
ASSSRSPDRPLGYT
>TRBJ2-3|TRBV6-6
ASRRASSTDTQY
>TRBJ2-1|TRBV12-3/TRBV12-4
ASSLQYEQF
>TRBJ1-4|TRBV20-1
SASPTGKGEKLF
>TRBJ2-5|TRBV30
AWIATSGSWVPGETQY
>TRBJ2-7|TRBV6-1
ASSEGAEYEQY
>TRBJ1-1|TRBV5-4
ASSLIGGADLNTEAF
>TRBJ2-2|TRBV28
ASSLSLSGQGITGELF
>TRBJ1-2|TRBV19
ASSTTAFYGYT
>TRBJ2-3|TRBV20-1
SASGTDTQY
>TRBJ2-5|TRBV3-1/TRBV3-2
ASSQDTASGRQTQY
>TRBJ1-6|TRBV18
ASSPKSEYNSPLH
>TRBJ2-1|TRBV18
ASSGATYNEQF
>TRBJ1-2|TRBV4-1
ASSPGRGIGGYT
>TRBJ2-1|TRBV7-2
ASSLNTAGHNEQF
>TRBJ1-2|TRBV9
ASSVDGSGDTYNYGYT
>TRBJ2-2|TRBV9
ASSVAGAPDTGELF
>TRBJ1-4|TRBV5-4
ASSLVPGQGTEKLF
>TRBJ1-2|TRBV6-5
ASSSSPQGADGYT
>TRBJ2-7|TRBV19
ASSMAGATYEQY
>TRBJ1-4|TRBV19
ASIGGLNEKLF
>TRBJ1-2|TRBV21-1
ASPKKGQGGYT
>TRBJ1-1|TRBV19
ASSIDRDRGLFTEAF
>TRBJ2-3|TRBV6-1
ASSDGQGTDTQY
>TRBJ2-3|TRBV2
ASSEGRRSTDTQY
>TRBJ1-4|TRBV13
ASSLRGGARANEKLF
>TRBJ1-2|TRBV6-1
ASSEDRGGGYT
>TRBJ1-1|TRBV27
ASSRYLGGSGAFEAF
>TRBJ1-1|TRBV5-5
ASRGTVMNTEAF
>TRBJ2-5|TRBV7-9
ASSLGSGGQETQY
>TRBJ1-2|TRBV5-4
ASSALTGTGDYGYT
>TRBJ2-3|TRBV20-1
SARKGDTQY
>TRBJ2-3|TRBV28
ASHPLVYSSTVETDTQY
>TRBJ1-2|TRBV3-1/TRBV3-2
ASSPTITQGSKGYT
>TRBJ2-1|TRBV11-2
ASSSGTNPRSSYNEQF
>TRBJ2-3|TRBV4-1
ASSPVGLAITDTQY
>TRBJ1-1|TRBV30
AWSRTPRTGGGTEAF
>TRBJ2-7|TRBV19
ASSIEWGGPQGRNEQY
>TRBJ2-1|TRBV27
ASSPGFGRAPIFRSSYNEQF
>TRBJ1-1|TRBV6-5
ASSPESLNTEAF
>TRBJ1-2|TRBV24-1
ATSDSSYGYT
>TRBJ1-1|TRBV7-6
ASSLDLETGRLNTEAF